Shown below are 30 T cell receptor beta chains from a single sample sequenced in a study of CD8 T cells in Susac syndrome. Reverse transcription of roughly 0.5 to 1 ug RNA was carried out with random hexamers. TCRdb called the immunoSEQ multiplex PCR reads again in MiXCR, with one record for every CDR3 protein. The sample yields about 280,000 distinct CDR3 sequences, around 83% seen once. The sequencing sample was made of CD8+ T cells from PBMCs. These receptors were obtained from a human donor with multiple sclerosis.

This CDR3 is CASSGIAGGNEQFF. CDR3 sequence (DNA): TGTGCCAGCAGTGGAATAGCGGGAGGCAATGAGCAGTTCTTC. This chain uses TRBV6-6 with TRBJ2-1; TRBD2 matches at 10 bases. The CDR3 has 14 residues. The V segment lost 5 bases and the J segment 6 bases; nucleotides outside the gene matches: 4. The V gene's germline CDR1 is MNHNY and CDR2 SVGAGI (reference sequence).

The chain has TRBV19 and TRBJ1-4, with 8 bases aligning to TRBD1. The ends lost 11 bases at V and 8 bases at J; junction bases unmatched: 10. Germline CDR1 is LNHDA and CDR2 is SQIVND (reference sequence). CDR3 size: 13 residues. This CDR3 is CASKDRGYEKLFF. The CDR3, as DNA: TGTGCCTCAAAAGACAGGGGCTACGAAAAACTGTTTTTT.

V is TRBV28 and J is TRBJ2-7, with TRBD1 matching over 7 bases. This CDR3 has 15 residues. The germline CDR1 and CDR2 sequences are MDHEN and SYDVKM. V lost 5 bases and J lost 5; bases outside the gene matches: 12. The CDR3 region is CASSPQTGFQDEQYF. In DNA form, the CDR3 reads TGTGCCAGCAGTCCACAGACAGGGTTTCAAGACGAGCAGTACTTC.

The rearrangement links TRBV13 to TRBJ2-7, with TRBD2 identical over 7 bases. Per germline, CDR1 PRHDT and CDR2 FYEKMQ (reference sequence). The CDR3 extends over 15 amino acids. The V gene end was trimmed by 4 bases and the J gene end by 8 bases; junction bases not matched to a gene: 14. The CDR3 coding sequence is TGTGCCAGCAGCTCCAGTCCGGGACTACGAGGAAAGCAGTACTTC. Translating gives CASSSSPGLRGKQYF. The whole variable domain, filled in from reference TRBV13 and TRBJ2-7, reads AAGVIQSPRHLIKEKRETATLKCYPIPRHDTVYWYQQGPGQDPQFLISFYEKMQSDKGSIPDRFSAQQFSDYHSELNMSSLELGDSALYFCASSSSPGLRGKQYFGPGTRLTVT.

V and J are TRBV6-4 and TRBJ1-1; 10 bases are shared with TRBD1. J gave up 0 bases and V 0 bases, and 10 bases lay outside the gene matches. The CDR3 covers 19 residues. Germline loops: CDR1 MRHNA, CDR2 SNTAGT. For the CDR3, the DNA is TGTGCCAGCAGTGACTCGATAGGGGACAGGGGCCTCATGAACACTGAAGCTTTCTTT. Translation gives CASSDSIGDRGLMNTEAFF.

The chain is built from TRBV20-1 and TRBJ2-5; D possibly corresponds to TRBD1 (5 bases). Germline V gives CDR1 DFQATT, CDR2 SNEGSKA (reference sequence). This CDR3 has 16 amino acids. Trimming removed 2 bases from V and 2 bases from J, with 18 bases in between. CDR3: CSARMKGALFQETQYF. CDR3 nucleotides: TGCAGTGCTAGAATGAAAGGGGCCCTATTTCAAGAGACCCAGTACTTC.

The chain employs TRBV10-3 and TRBJ2-1; D is perhaps TRBD2 (6 bases). The V and J ends lost 0 bases and 7 bases respectively, with 10 bases between them. The germline V gene encodes CDR1 ENHRY and CDR2 SYGVKD. The length of the CDR3 is 14 residues. CDR3 loop: CAISESGGINEQFF. In nucleotides, the CDR3 is TGTGCCATCAGTGAGTCCGGCGGGATTAATGAGCAGTTCTTC.

This chain links TRBV5-4 with TRBJ2-3; D is ambiguous. The V gene lost 0 bases and the J gene lost 6 bases, with 8 bases spanning the gap. The CDR3 length is 13 residues. Germline V gives CDR1 SGHNT, CDR2 YYREEE (reference sequence). In DNA form, the CDR3 reads TGTGCCAGCAGCTTGGCTGTGCTGGATACGCAGTATTTT. Translating it yields CASSLAVLDTQYF.

The J gene is TRBJ2-3, the V gene TRBV24-1; D is tentatively TRBD1 or TRBD2 (6 bases each). Trimming cost V 4 bases and J 3 bases, with 16 bases left between them. The CDR3 is 16 amino acids. Germline V lookup: CDR1 KGHDR, CDR2 SFDVKD. The CDR3 DNA reads TGTGCCACCAGTGACCCCAAGGAGGGGGTGACAGATACGCAGTATTTT. It codes for CATSDPKEGVTDTQYF.

The chain employs TRBV6-5 and TRBJ1-1; D is possibly TRBD1 (5 bases). CDR1 is MNHEY, CDR2 SVGAGI, per germline. Deletions cut 3 bases from V and 2 bases from J, with 22 bases between. The CDR3 covers 18 residues. DNA for the CDR3: TGTGCCAGCAGTTATGGGGCGTTGGGGGGAGCTTTTAACACTGAAGCTTTCTTT. It translates to CASSYGALGGAFNTEAFF.

V gene TRBV19 combines with J gene TRBJ2-7, with D possibly matching TRBD2 (5 bases). The V gene's germline CDR1 is LNHDA and CDR2 SQIVND (reference sequence). With 6 bases removed from V and 7 bases from J, the gap between germline ends came to 22 bases. The length of the CDR3 is 15 residues. The CDR3 sequence is CASSGRGSTTWEQYF. The CDR3 bases are TGTGCCAGTAGCGGAAGAGGGTCCACTACTTGGGAGCAGTACTTC. Full variable domain (remainder filled in from reference TRBV19 and TRBJ2-7): DGGITQSPKYLFRKEGQNVTLSCEQNLNHDAMYWYRQDPGQGLRLIYYSQIVNDFQKGDIAEGYSVSREKKESFPLTVTSAQKNPTAFYLCASSGRGSTTWEQYFGPGTRLTVT.

The J gene is TRBJ2-1, the V gene TRBV19; D is undetermined. The V end was cut by 0 bases, the J end by 4 bases, with 7 bases between. The germline CDR1 and CDR2 sequences are LNHDA and SQIVND (reference sequence). This CDR3 region has 14 residues. The CDR3 region has the DNA TGTGCCAGTAGTATAGATGCAGAATACAATGAGCAGTTCTTC. Protein product: CASSIDAEYNEQFF.

This chain connects TRBV28 to TRBJ1-3, with TRBD1 as a possible D gene (5 bases). The CDR3 runs 18 residues. V was shortened by 2 bases and J by 5 bases, with 22 bases between the two germline ends. Germline assignment: CDR1 MDHEN and CDR2 SYDVKM. The CDR3 DNA reads TGTGCCAGCAGTTTACAATTGGGGGGGGAGAGAGAAAGAAACACCATATATTTT. Protein sequence: CASSLQLGGERERNTIYF.

A few counts support this clonotype. CDR3 protein: CASSYDLLSYNEQFF. The CDR3 region has the DNA TGTGCCAGCAGTTACGACCTGCTCTCCTACAATGAGCAGTTCTTC. The chain employs TRBV6-5 and TRBJ2-1; no firm D call. CDR1 MNHEY and CDR2 SVGAGI come from the germline V gene. The CDR3 totals 15 residues. The V gene lost 2 bases and the J gene lost 0 bases, with 8 bases spanning the gap.

CDR3 in amino acids: CASSQGQGASQPQHF. In DNA, the CDR3 is TGCGCCAGCAGCCAAGGACAGGGGGCGAGTCAGCCCCAGCATTTT. The chain has TRBV4-1 and TRBJ1-5; 10 bases map to TRBD1. This CDR3 region has 15 residues. V shed 1 base and J 6 bases; nucleotides not matched to a gene: 3. CDR1 MGHRA and CDR2 YSYEKL come from the germline V gene.

V usage is TRBV27 and J usage is TRBJ1-3, with D tentatively TRBD1 (5 bases). The CDR3 totals 15 residues. Per the germline V gene, CDR1 is MNHEY and CDR2 is SMNVEV (reference sequence). Trimming cost V 1 base and J 2 bases, with 9 bases left between them. Here the CDR3 DNA reads TGTGCCAGCAGTTTATTTCCGGGGGCTGGAAACACCATATATTTT. It encodes CASSLFPGAGNTIYF.

The chain joins TRBV27 to TRBJ1-2, with D tentatively TRBD1 (6 bases). This CDR3 is 18 amino acids long. The V gene lost 5 bases and the J gene lost 2 bases, with 24 bases spanning the gap. Germline V gene data show CDR1 as MNHEY and CDR2 as SMNVEV (reference sequence). The CDR3 coding sequence is TGTGCCAGCAGTCCCTATCTACAGGGTTTGTTCGAAAACTATGGCTACACCTTC. Translated, it gives CASSPYLQGLFENYGYTF.

The V gene is TRBV29-1, the J gene TRBJ2-1; D tentatively reads TRBD1 or TRBD2 (5 bases each). V lost 8 bases, J lost 4 bases, and 12 bases lay in between. The germline V gene encodes CDR1 SQVTM and CDR2 ANQGSEA. The CDR3 loop spans 12 amino acids. The CDR3 DNA reads TGCAGCATATGGTGGGGGTACAATGAGCAGTTCTTC. Its translation: CSIWWGYNEQFF.

Details on this clonotype: Here the CDR3 omits its conserved ending phenylalanine or tryptophan, so a read error is the likely source. The genes are TRBV3-1 and TRBJ1-2, with 7 nucleotides matching TRBD1. Trimming at V came to 4 bases and at J to 4 bases, leaving 15 bases not matched to a gene. The CDR3 has 17 amino acids. CDR1 and CDR2 from the germline V gene are LGHDT and YNNKEL (reference sequence). CDR3 region: CASSPPRGGAGSYGYTL. The CDR3 DNA sequence: TGTGCCAGCAGCCCCCCCAGGGGGGGCGCGGGGAGCTATGGCTACACCCTC.

This sequence joins TRBV30 and TRBJ1-2; D is ambiguous. The length of the CDR3 is 16 residues. The germline V gene has CDR1 GTSNPN and CDR2 SVGIG (reference sequence). V was clipped by 0 bases and J by 4 bases, with 18 bases between them. The CDR3, as DNA: TGTGCCTGGAGTGTAGGGCTAGGGATCGGACGCTATGGCTACACCTTC. The encoded protein is CAWSVGLGIGRYGYTF.

The chain has TRBV2 and TRBJ1-1; D gene uncertain. Trimming shortened V by 11 bases and J by 0 bases, and 13 bases separated the two germline ends. CDR1 and CDR2 (germline): SNHLY, FYNNEI. The CDR3 extends over 13 amino acids. The CDR3 sequence: CAGEGTVNTEAFF. The CDR3 region has the DNA TGTGCCGGGGAAGGAACAGTGAACACTGAAGCTTTCTTT. Using reference TRBV2 and TRBJ1-1 for the parts outside the CDR3, the full variable domain is EPEVTQTPSHQVTQMGQEVILRCVPISNHLYFYWYRQILGQKVEFLVSFYNNEISEKSEIFDDQFSVERPDGSNFTLKIRSTKLEDSAMYFCAGEGTVNTEAFFGQGTRLTVV.

This chain joins TRBV4-2 and TRBJ1-1; no clear D. V dropped 0 bases and J dropped 0 bases, with 8 bases sitting between them. Germline CDR1 and CDR2: LGHNA and YNFKEQ. The CDR3 extends over 15 amino acids. The CDR3 DNA is TGTGCCAGCAGCCAAGAGCGATTCATGAACACTGAAGCTTTCTTT. Its protein product is CASSQERFMNTEAFF.

This rearrangement joins TRBV7-9 to TRBJ2-7, with D possibly being TRBD2 (6 bases). Trimming stripped 7 bases from V and 1 base from J, with 20 bases between. Germline CDR1 is SEHNR and CDR2 is FQNEAQ (reference sequence). The length of the CDR3 is 16 residues. CDR3 sequence: CASTPGSWRGSYEQYF. CDR3 bases: TGTGCCAGCACCCCCGGGAGTTGGAGGGGTTCCTACGAGCAGTACTTC. Full variable domain (remainder filled in from reference TRBV7-9 and TRBJ2-7): DTGVSQNPRHKITKRGQNVTFRCDPISEHNRLYWYRQTLGQGPEFLTYFQNEAQLEKSRLLSDRFSAERPKGSFSTLEIQRTEQGDSAMYLCASTPGSWRGSYEQYFGPGTRLTVT.

The V gene is TRBV5-4, the J gene TRBJ2-4; 8 positions agree with TRBD2. The trim removed 4 bases at V and 6 bases at J, leaving 9 bases unmatched. The CDR3 consists of 15 residues. In germline, CDR1 is SGHNT, CDR2 YYREEE (reference sequence). The CDR3 nucleotides are TGTGCCAGCAGCCTAAAGCGGGAGACTGGAAACATTCAGTACTTC. Its translation: CASSLKRETGNIQYF. Full variable domain (remainder filled in from reference TRBV5-4 and TRBJ2-4): ETGVTQSPTHLIKTRGQQVTLRCSSQSGHNTVSWYQQALGQGPQFIFQYYREEENGRGNFPPRFSGLQFPNYSSELNVNALELDDSALYLCASSLKRETGNIQYFGAGTRLSVL.

The chain employs TRBV4-1 and TRBJ2-3, with D hard to call. This CDR3 region has 16 residues. Germline assignment: CDR1 MGHRA and CDR2 YSYEKL. The V end was cut by 1 base, the J end by 0 bases, with 11 bases between. CDR3 protein: CASSQVVSRSTDTQYF. DNA for the CDR3: TGCGCCAGCAGCCAAGTTGTTAGCCGAAGCACAGATACGCAGTATTTT.

The table lists this clonotype with a count of one. This chain uses TRBV10-1 with TRBJ1-1; possibly TRBD1 for D (5 bases). Germline V lookup: CDR1 WNHNN, CDR2 SYGVQD (reference sequence). Trimming pared 8 bases from V and 4 bases from J, leaving 14 bases between. The CDR3 spans 13 residues. The CDR3 DNA sequence: TGCGCCAGCCGAATCAAGGGGAGCACTGAAGCTTTCTTT. This translates into CASRIKGSTEAFF.

The chain is built from TRBV27 and TRBJ2-7; the D gene is possibly TRBD2 (5 bases). Per germline, CDR1 MNHEY and CDR2 SMNVEV (reference sequence). The CDR3 runs to 13 residues. The germline V and J ends were trimmed by 4 bases and 2 bases, with 9 bases remaining between them. Here the CDR3 DNA reads TGTGCCAGCAGTTATGGGAGCCCCTACGAGCAGTACTTC. It yields the protein CASSYGSPYEQYF.

This clonotype was seen more than once but under ten times. This chain's CDR3 is CASSESGGEGYEQYF. DNA for the CDR3: TGTGCCAGCAGTGAATCGGGGGGGGAGGGCTACGAGCAGTACTTC. The V call is TRBV25-1, the J call TRBJ2-7; 8 bases are shared with TRBD2. The CDR3 is 15 amino acids. CDR1 is MGHDK and CDR2 is SYGVNS in the germline V gene. V shed 1 base and J 3 bases; nucleotides not matched to a gene: 5.

The CDR3 nucleotides read TGTGCCAGCACCCAGGGGGGGGGAAATTCACCCCTCCACTTT. It translates to CASTQGGGNSPLHF. J is TRBJ1-6 and V is TRBV7-2; 7 bases line up with TRBD1. V trimming: 7 bases; J trimming: 7 bases; junction bases outside the gene matches: 7. Per germline, CDR1 SGHTA and CDR2 FQGNSA. This CDR3 has 14 residues.

The chain combines TRBV27 with TRBJ2-1, with no clear D. V dropped 5 bases and J dropped 0 bases, with 8 bases sitting between them. The CDR3 length is 14 residues. Germline V gene data show CDR1 as MNHEY and CDR2 as SMNVEV (reference sequence). CDR3: CASSPAGSYNEQFF. The CDR3 coding sequence is TGTGCCAGCAGTCCGGCAGGCTCCTACAATGAGCAGTTCTTC.